A single sample is the source of the 14 T cell receptor beta chains below, sequenced in a study of blood T cell repertoires in COVID-19. Generated by immunoSEQ multiplex PCR, the TCRdb table keeps only in-frame clones and is missing some. The data show fewer than 200,000 clones, with roughly 78% seen just once and 8.1% held by the top ten. Sequenced: peripheral blood. The source of these receptors is an older woman with COVID-19, enrolled during active disease.

This clone showed up just a few times. The chain combines TRBV7-9 with TRBJ2-7, with 7 bases that match TRBD2. Unmatched junction bases numbered 10, after V lost 3 bases and J lost 5 bases. The CDR3 covers 15 residues. Looked up from germline, CDR1 is SEHNR and CDR2 is FQNEAQ (reference sequence). The CDR3 spells CASSLILADLNEQYF. CDR3 nucleotide sequence: TGTGCCAGCAGCTTGATCCTAGCGGACCTCAACGAGCAGTACTTC.

This rearrangement joins TRBV19 to TRBJ1-2; D gene ambiguous. The V gene's germline CDR1 is LNHDA and CDR2 SQIVND (reference sequence). The ends were cut back, 6 bases at V and 4 bases at J, with 9 bases in the middle. This CDR3 contains 12 residues. CDR3 nucleotide sequence: TGTGCCAGTAGATCGTACTCCTATGGCTACACCTTC. It codes for CASRSYSYGYTF.

V usage is TRBV5-6 and J usage is TRBJ1-1, with D perhaps matching TRBD1 (5 bases). Trimming pared 3 bases from V and 4 bases from J, leaving 16 bases between. This CDR3 region has 15 residues. Germline CDR1 reads SGHDT; CDR2 reads YYEEEE. CDR3 sequence (DNA): TGTGCCAGCAGCTCGATGGGGGGACCGGGCACTGAAGCTTTCTTT. Encoded protein: CASSSMGGPGTEAFF.

The genes are TRBV11-2 and TRBJ1-1, with D maybe TRBD1 (6 bases). V was trimmed by 4 bases and J by 12 bases, leaving 18 bases between them. Germline V gives CDR1 SGHAT, CDR2 FQNNGV. The CDR3 is 13 residues long. CDR3 in DNA: TGTGCCAGCAGCTCTCCGGGACAAATGAAGCCTTTCTTT. Amino acid sequence: CASSSPGQMKPFF.

This clone occurred once. This chain uses TRBV15 with TRBJ1-2; no clear D gene. Trimming left V 0 bases short and J 2 bases short, with 7 bases between. The CDR3 has 14 residues. Germline CDR1 reads LNHNV; CDR2 reads YYDKDF (reference sequence). The CDR3 DNA reads TGTGCCACCAGCAGAGACTTGCAGAACTATGGCTACACCTTC. It encodes CATSRDLQNYGYTF.

This chain uses TRBV7-8 with TRBJ1-2, with D hard to call. V gave up 5 bases and J gave up 2 bases, with 12 bases separating them. This CDR3 spans 14 amino acids. Per germline, CDR1 SGHVS and CDR2 FQNEAQ. This CDR3 is CASSPPVRNYGYTF. The DNA for the CDR3 is TGTGCCAGCAGCCCCCCCGTCAGGAACTATGGCTACACCTTC. The whole variable domain, filled in from reference TRBV7-8 and TRBJ1-2, reads GAGVSQSPRYKVAKRGQDVALRCDPISGHVSLFWYQQALGQGPEFLTYFQNEAQLDKSGLPSDRFFAERPEGSVSTLKIQRTQQEDSAVYLCASSPPVRNYGYTFGSGTRLTVV.

The V gene is TRBV11-2, the J gene TRBJ2-5; 7 positions match TRBD2. The germline V gene has CDR1 SGHAT and CDR2 FQNNGV. The CDR3 loop spans 14 amino acids. Trimming cost V 3 bases and J 3 bases; bases outside gene matches: 4. For the CDR3, the DNA is TGTGCCAGCAGCTTCGGCCTAGCGGAAGAGACCCAGTACTTC. The encoded protein is CASSFGLAEETQYF. Full variable domain (remainder filled in from reference TRBV11-2 and TRBJ2-5): EAGVAQSPRYKIIEKRQSVAFWCNPISGHATLYWYQQILGQGPKLLIQFQNNGVVDDSQLPKDRFSAERLKGVDSTLKIQPAKLEDSAVYLCASSFGLAEETQYFGPGTRLLVL.

This chain uses TRBV5-1 with TRBJ2-3; D is unclear. With 3 bases removed from V and 5 bases from J, the gap between germline ends came to 10 bases. Germline CDR1 reads SGHRS; CDR2 reads YFSETQ. The CDR3 is 13 residues long. The CDR3 loop is CASSSQYRDTQYF. In nucleotides, the CDR3 is TGCGCCAGCAGCTCGCAGTACAGAGATACGCAGTATTTT.

J is TRBJ1-1 and V is TRBV9, with a weak D call TRBD1 (5 bases). Germline CDR1 is SGDLS and CDR2 is YYNGEE. V was shortened by 6 bases and J by 4 bases, with 16 bases between the two germline ends. The CDR3 length is 14 residues. Here the CDR3 reads CASTLLQGITEAFF. The CDR3 nucleotides are TGTGCCAGCACTCTCTTGCAGGGTATCACTGAAGCTTTCTTT.

This clone was detected only a few times. The chain has TRBV28 and TRBJ1-5; TRBD1 matches at 7 bases. Per the germline V gene, CDR1 is MDHEN and CDR2 is SYDVKM. CDR3 length: 13 amino acids. With V trimmed by 7 bases and J by 7 bases, 7 bases remained unmatched. This CDR3 reads CASIRDSAQPQHF. The CDR3 DNA reads TGTGCCAGCATCCGGGACAGTGCACAGCCCCAGCATTTT.

The chain links TRBV6-6 to TRBJ1-4, with D possibly matching TRBD1 (5 bases). CDR1 and CDR2 (germline): MNHNY, SVGAGI (reference sequence). V dropped 6 bases and J dropped 4 bases, with 12 bases sitting between them. CDR3 length: 14 amino acids. The CDR3: CASRSGLNNEKLFF. The CDR3 DNA is TGTGCCAGCAGATCAGGGTTAAATAATGAAAAACTGTTTTTT.

This clone was recorded once. V is TRBV7-8 and J is TRBJ2-7, with 7 bases lining up with TRBD1. The germline CDR1 and CDR2 sequences are SGHVS and FQNEAQ. Unmatched junction bases numbered 6, after V lost 4 bases and J lost 9 bases. The length of the CDR3 is 12 residues. CDR3 sequence reads: CASSSDRDRQYV. Here the CDR3 DNA reads TGTGCCAGCAGCTCTGACAGGGATCGGCAGTACGTC.

This clone has just a few counts. The same CDR3 also results from other DNA sequences found in this sample. This chain connects TRBV5-4 to TRBJ1-1; the match to TRBD1 covers 8 bases. The trim removed 4 bases at V and 3 bases at J, leaving 5 bases unmatched. The V gene's germline CDR1 is SGHNT and CDR2 YYREEE (reference sequence). The CDR3 has 14 residues. Written as DNA, the CDR3 is TGTGCCAGCAGCCTCGACAGGGGCCACACTGAAGCTTTCTTT. Its translation: CASSLDRGHTEAFF. Filled out from reference TRBV5-4 and TRBJ1-1, the complete variable domain reads ETGVTQSPTHLIKTRGQQVTLRCSSQSGHNTVSWYQQALGQGPQFIFQYYREEENGRGNFPPRFSGLQFPNYSSELNVNALELDDSALYLCASSLDRGHTEAFFGQGTRLTVV.

V gene TRBV7-2 combines with J gene TRBJ1-3; D remains unclear. This CDR3 comprises 15 residues. V shed 3 bases and J shed 1 base, with 10 bases lying between them. Germline V lookup: CDR1 SGHTA, CDR2 FQGNSA. CDR3 in DNA: TGTGCCAGCAGCTTTTCGCAGGCTTCTGGAAACACCATATATTTT. Its protein product is CASSFSQASGNTIYF.